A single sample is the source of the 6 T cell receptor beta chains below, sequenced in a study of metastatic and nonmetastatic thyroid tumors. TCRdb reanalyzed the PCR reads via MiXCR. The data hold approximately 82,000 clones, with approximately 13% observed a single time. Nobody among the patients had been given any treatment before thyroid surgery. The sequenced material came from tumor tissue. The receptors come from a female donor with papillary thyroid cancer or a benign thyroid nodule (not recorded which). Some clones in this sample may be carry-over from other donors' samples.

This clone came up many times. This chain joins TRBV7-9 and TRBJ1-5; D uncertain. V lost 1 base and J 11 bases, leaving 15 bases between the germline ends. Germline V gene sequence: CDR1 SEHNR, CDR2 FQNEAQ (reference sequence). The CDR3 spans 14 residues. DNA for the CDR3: TGTGCCAGCAGCTTAGGGTCAGCCGAGGTAACCCAGCATTTT. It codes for CASSLGSAEVTQHF.

Here the CDR3 reads CASSSAGSVWYEQYF. DNA of the CDR3: TGTGCCAGCAGCTCGGCTGGTTCCGTCTGGTACGAGCAGTACTTC. The chain combines TRBV5-6 with TRBJ2-7; D unclear. Germline CDR1 reads SGHDT; CDR2 reads YYEEEE. The CDR3 spans 15 residues. The germline V and J ends were trimmed by 3 bases and 4 bases, with 17 bases remaining between them.

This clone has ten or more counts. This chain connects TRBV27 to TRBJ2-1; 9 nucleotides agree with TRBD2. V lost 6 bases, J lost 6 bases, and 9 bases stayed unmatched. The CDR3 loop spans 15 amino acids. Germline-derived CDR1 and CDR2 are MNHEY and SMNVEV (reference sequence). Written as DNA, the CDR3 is TGTGCCAGCAGGTCCTGGGGCGGGAGGGGCAATGAGCAGTTCTTC. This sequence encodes CASRSWGGRGNEQFF.

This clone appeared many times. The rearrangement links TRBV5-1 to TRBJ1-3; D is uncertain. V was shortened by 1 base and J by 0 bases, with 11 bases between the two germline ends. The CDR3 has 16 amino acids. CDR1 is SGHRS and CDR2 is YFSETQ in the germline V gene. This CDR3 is CASSLIEGLSGNTIYF. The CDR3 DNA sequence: TGCGCCAGCAGCTTGATAGAGGGCCTCTCTGGAAACACCATATATTTT.

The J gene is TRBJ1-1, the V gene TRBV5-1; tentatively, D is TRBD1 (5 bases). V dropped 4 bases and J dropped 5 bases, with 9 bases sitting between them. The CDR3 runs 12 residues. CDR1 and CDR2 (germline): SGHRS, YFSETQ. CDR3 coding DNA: TGCGCCAGCAGCAAGGGACTTACTGAAGCTTTCTTT. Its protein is CASSKGLTEAFF.

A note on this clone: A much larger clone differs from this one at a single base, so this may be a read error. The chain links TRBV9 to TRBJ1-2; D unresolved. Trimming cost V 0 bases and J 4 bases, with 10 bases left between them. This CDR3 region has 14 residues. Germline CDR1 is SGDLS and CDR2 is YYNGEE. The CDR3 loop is CASSVGDKSYGYTF. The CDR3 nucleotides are TGTGCCAGCAGCGTAGGGGATAAGTCCTATGGCTACACCTTC. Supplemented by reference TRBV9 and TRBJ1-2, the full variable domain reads DSGVTQTPKHLITATGQRVTLRCSPRSGDLSVYWYQQSLDQGLQFLIQYYNGEERAKGNILERFSAQQFPDLHSELNLSSLELGDSALYFCASSVGDKSYGYTFGSGTRLTVV.